A single sample gave rise to the 20 T cell receptor beta chains below, sequenced in a study of shared clonotypes between healthy human individuals. Profiled with immunoSEQ multiplex PCR; TCRdb holds only in-frame clones, not every one. Of roughly 1,800,000 clones in the sample, about 95% were seen once. It was CD45RO-negative cells, positively selected for CCR7, that made up naive CD8 cells, with terminally differentiated effector memory CD45RA+ cells excluded. The sample taken for sequencing was naive CD8+ T cells sorted from blood. The source is a man younger than 30 in good health.

The V gene is TRBV10-2, the J gene TRBJ2-1; D remains unclear. Trimming took off 7 bases at V and 5 bases at J, with 12 bases between the two ends. Looked up from germline, CDR1 is WSHSY and CDR2 is SAAADI. This CDR3 comprises 13 residues. The CDR3 nucleotides read TGCGCCAGCACTCAGCTTTTGGACAATGAGCAGTTCTTC. This gives the protein CASTQLLDNEQFF.

The rearrangement links TRBV28 to TRBJ2-7; D tentatively reads TRBD1 or TRBD2 (6 bases each). Looked up from germline, CDR1 is MDHEN and CDR2 is SYDVKM. The CDR3 extends over 15 amino acids. V was clipped by 7 bases and J by 5 bases, with 21 bases between them. CDR3 DNA: TGTGCCAGCACCCTAGGGTGGGGGGCCTTCCACGAGCAGTACTTC. This gives the protein CASTLGWGAFHEQYF.

CDR3 nucleotides: TGTGCCAGCAGCTTACGGGTCAGGGAGGATACGCAGTATTTT. Residues: CASSLRVREDTQYF. The chain is built from TRBV7-6 and TRBJ2-3; either TRBD1 or TRBD2 may fit D (5 bases each). The CDR3 runs 14 residues. V was trimmed by 2 bases and J by 6 bases, leaving 12 bases between them. Germline assignment: CDR1 SGHVS and CDR2 FNYEAQ.

The chain combines TRBV4-1 with TRBJ2-1; 12 nucleotides agree with TRBD2. Losses at the gene ends were 0 bases for V and 10 bases for J; bases not matched to a gene: 7. CDR3 length equals 16 residues. Germline V gene data show CDR1 as MGHRA and CDR2 as YSYEKL. Written as DNA, the CDR3 is TGCGCCAGCAGCCAAGAAGAGCTAGCGGGAGGGCTGGAGCAGTTCTTC. Translated: CASSQEELAGGLEQFF.

The J gene is TRBJ2-7, the V gene TRBV4-1; weak D call: TRBD1 (5 bases). Germline V gene data show CDR1 as MGHRA and CDR2 as YSYEKL. V was clipped by 4 bases and J by 3 bases, with 19 bases between them. The CDR3 has 16 amino acids. The CDR3 region is CASSPKETAAFYEQYF. The CDR3, as DNA: TGCGCCAGCAGCCCTAAAGAGACAGCAGCATTCTACGAGCAGTACTTC.

J is TRBJ1-4 and V is TRBV12-5; a possible D gene is TRBD1 (5 bases). The CDR3 spans 14 residues. Between the trimmed V and J ends, which lost 9 bases and 5 bases, there was a span of 16 bases. Germline-derived CDR1 and CDR2 are LGHNT and FRNRAP. Written as DNA, the CDR3 is TGTGCTAGGATTCCCGGGACTTTGAATGAAAAACTGTTTTTT. It translates to CARIPGTLNEKLFF.

J is TRBJ2-7 and V is TRBV7-8, with 9 bases identical to TRBD2. CDR1 SGHVS and CDR2 FQNEAQ come from the germline V gene. The CDR3 loop spans 16 amino acids. The V segment lost 4 bases and the J segment 2 bases; nucleotides outside the gene matches: 9. Here the CDR3 DNA reads TGTGCCAGCAGCTCCCCTACGGGACTAGCCACCTACGAGCAGTACTTC. Translating gives CASSSPTGLATYEQYF.

The chain combines TRBV6-6 with TRBJ2-5, with a tentative D call TRBD2 (6 bases). Trimming shortened V by 1 base and J by 1 base, and 7 bases separated the two germline ends. Germline V gene lookup returns CDR1 MNHNY and CDR2 SVGAGI (reference sequence). CDR3 length: 14 amino acids. CDR3 DNA: TGTGCCAGCAGTTACTTGGGGGGCCAAGAGACCCAGTACTTC. Amino acid sequence: CASSYLGGQETQYF.

The chain couples TRBV4-1 to TRBJ2-7, with D unclear. Germline CDR1 is MGHRA and CDR2 is YSYEKL. CDR3 length equals 15 residues. Trimming removed 6 bases at V and 0 bases at J, with 15 bases between. CDR3 bases: TGCGCCAGCAGTCCAAGTCTTCCCCTCTCCTACGAGCAGTACTTC. Translated, it gives CASSPSLPLSYEQYF.

The chain joins TRBV7-9 to TRBJ2-5, with no clear D. Germline V lookup: CDR1 SEHNR, CDR2 FQNEAQ (reference sequence). V dropped 5 bases and J dropped 6 bases, with 10 bases sitting between them. This CDR3 has 12 residues. The CDR3 region has the DNA TGTGCCAGCAGCCCTAAAACTCAGACCCAGTACTTC. As protein: CASSPKTQTQYF.

This clone was seen only once. The chain recombines TRBV10-3 with TRBJ2-7, with a possible D match to TRBD2 (5 bases). This CDR3 contains 13 residues. The germline V and J ends were trimmed by 6 bases and 1 base, with 10 bases remaining between them. Germline assignment: CDR1 ENHRY and CDR2 SYGVKD. For the CDR3, the DNA is TGTGCCATCAGGGGAGACGGGTCCTACGAGCAGTACTTC. Its protein product is CAIRGDGSYEQYF.

The CDR3 loop is CASSSGLIGTDTQYF. The CDR3 DNA sequence: TGTGCCAGCAGCTCGGGACTGATCGGCACAGATACGCAGTATTTT. V gene TRBV7-3 combines with J gene TRBJ2-3; D might be TRBD2 (6 bases). This CDR3 comprises 15 residues. V was shortened by 4 bases and J by 1 base, with 12 bases between the two germline ends. The germline V gene has CDR1 SGHTA and CDR2 FQGTGA.

Only one count was recorded for this clone. The chain employs TRBV19 and TRBJ1-6; no clear D. V shed 5 bases and J shed 0 bases, with 20 bases lying between them. The V gene's germline CDR1 is LNHDA and CDR2 SQIVND (reference sequence). This CDR3 is built from 19 residues. This CDR3 reads CASSPLPGETYSYNSPLHF. DNA for the CDR3: TGTGCCAGTAGTCCCCTGCCGGGAGAAACCTACTCCTATAATTCACCCCTCCACTTT.

The V gene is TRBV10-2, the J gene TRBJ2-2, with D possibly being TRBD1 or TRBD2 (5 bases each). V dropped 6 bases and J dropped 6 bases, with 14 bases sitting between them. The CDR3 is 14 residues long. CDR1 is WSHSY and CDR2 is SAAADI in the germline V gene. The CDR3 loop reads CASSQGPWSGELFF. The CDR3 DNA follows: TGCGCCAGCAGCCAGGGACCGTGGTCCGGGGAGCTGTTTTTT.

The J gene is TRBJ2-5, the V gene TRBV7-9, with D possibly matching TRBD1 (6 bases). Germline V CDR1 and CDR2: SEHNR, FQNEAQ (reference sequence). V was cut by 3 bases and J by 1 base, with 15 bases left in between. The CDR3 length is 16 residues. In nucleotides, the CDR3 is TGTGCCAGCAGCTTCTCGACAGGCCCCCTCCAAGAGACCCAGTACTTC. The encoded protein is CASSFSTGPLQETQYF. Looking up the rest from reference TRBV7-9 and TRBJ2-5 gives the full variable domain: DTGVSQNPRHKITKRGQNVTFRCDPISEHNRLYWYRQTLGQGPEFLTYFQNEAQLEKSRLLSDRFSAERPKGSFSTLEIQRTEQGDSAMYLCASSFSTGPLQETQYFGPGTRLLVL.

This chain connects TRBV7-6 to TRBJ1-1, with 12 bases fitting TRBD1. The V gene end was trimmed by 0 bases and the J gene end by 1 base; junction bases not matched to a gene: 3. CDR3 length: 17 residues. Germline V lookup: CDR1 SGHVS, CDR2 FNYEAQ. The CDR3 DNA reads as TGTGCCAGCAGCTTAGCGGGACAGGGGGCTTGGAACACTGAAGCTTTCTTT. It is translated as CASSLAGQGAWNTEAFF.

This chain connects TRBV15 to TRBJ2-3; tentatively, D is TRBD2 (6 bases). Germline assignment: CDR1 LNHNV and CDR2 YYDKDF (reference sequence). V was shortened by 3 bases and J by 3 bases, with 13 bases between the two germline ends. This CDR3 is built from 15 residues. The CDR3 protein is CATSRTVAATDTQYF. The CDR3 region has the DNA TGTGCCACCAGCAGGACAGTAGCGGCTACAGATACGCAGTATTTT. The complete variable domain, with remaining parts taken from reference TRBV15 and TRBJ2-3, reads DAMVIQNPRYQVTQFGKPVTLSCSQTLNHNVMYWYQQKSSQAPKLLFHYYDKDFNNEADTPDNFQSRRPNTSFCFLDIRSPGLGDTAMYLCATSRTVAATDTQYFGPGTRLTVL.

The chain is built from TRBV6-4 and TRBJ2-3; D ambiguous. The length of the CDR3 is 15 residues. Germline values: CDR1 MRHNA, CDR2 SNTAGT. V was pared by 0 bases and J by 3 bases, with 10 bases between. In DNA, the CDR3 is TGTGCCAGCAGTGACTCCCTTAGTGGAACAGATACGCAGTATTTT. Its translation is CASSDSLSGTDTQYF.

The V and J genes are TRBV5-6 and TRBJ1-6; the D is unclear. The germline CDR1 and CDR2 sequences are SGHDT and YYEEEE. This CDR3 is 16 amino acids long. Deletions cut 3 bases from V and 8 bases from J, with 18 bases between. For the CDR3, the DNA is TGTGCCAGCAGCTACGGCGCGCCCACGGATTATTCACCCCTCCACTTT. Its protein is CASSYGAPTDYSPLHF.

This chain connects TRBV4-1 to TRBJ1-4; D unclear. V lost 4 bases and J 0 bases, leaving 9 bases between the germline ends. Germline lookup yields CDR1 MGHRA and CDR2 YSYEKL. The CDR3 runs 15 residues. CDR3 amino acids: CASSPEPATNEKLFF. The CDR3 nucleotides are TGCGCCAGCAGCCCCGAGCCTGCAACTAATGAAAAACTGTTTTTT.